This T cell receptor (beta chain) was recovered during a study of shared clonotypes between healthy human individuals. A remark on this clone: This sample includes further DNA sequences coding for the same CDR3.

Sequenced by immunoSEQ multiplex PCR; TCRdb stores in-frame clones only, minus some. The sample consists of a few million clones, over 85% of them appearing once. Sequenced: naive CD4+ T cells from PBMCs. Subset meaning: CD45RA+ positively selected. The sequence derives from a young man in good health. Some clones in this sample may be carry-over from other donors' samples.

The CDR3 nucleotides read TGCGCCAGCAGCCTCCGACAGGGCTCTGGAAACACCATATATTTT. Translation gives CASSLRQGSGNTIYF. The chain is built from TRBV5-1 and TRBJ1-3; 7 bases fit TRBD1. The CDR3 runs 15 residues. Germline V gives CDR1 SGHRS, CDR2 YFSETQ. Unmatched junction bases numbered 4, after V lost 4 bases and J lost 0 bases.